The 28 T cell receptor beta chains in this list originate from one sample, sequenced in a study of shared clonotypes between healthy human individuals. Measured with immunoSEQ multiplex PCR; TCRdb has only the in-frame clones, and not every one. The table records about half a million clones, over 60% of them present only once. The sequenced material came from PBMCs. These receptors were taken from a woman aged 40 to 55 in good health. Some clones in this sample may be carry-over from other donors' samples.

The CDR3 DNA follows: TGTGCCTGGATCCCGCGGGGGGTCACTGAAGCTTTCTTT. Encoded protein: CAWIPRGVTEAFF. The J gene is TRBJ1-1, the V gene TRBV30; D is perhaps TRBD1 (5 bases). Per germline, CDR1 GTSNPN and CDR2 SVGIG (reference sequence). The CDR3 covers 13 residues. Trimming took off 4 bases at V and 4 bases at J, with 13 bases between the two ends. The entire variable domain, with the rest obtained from reference TRBV30 and TRBJ1-1, is as follows: SQTIHQWPATLVQPVGSPLSLECTVEGTSNPNLYWYRQAAGRGLQLLFYSVGIGQISSEVPQNLSASRPQDRQFILSSKKLLLSDSGFYLCAWIPRGVTEAFFGQGTRLTVV.

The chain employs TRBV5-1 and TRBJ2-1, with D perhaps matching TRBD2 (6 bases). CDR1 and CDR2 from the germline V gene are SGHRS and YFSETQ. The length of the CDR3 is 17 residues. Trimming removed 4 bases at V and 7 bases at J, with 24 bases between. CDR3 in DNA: TGCGCCAGCAGCACCCCACCGGGATCGGGAGTTGGGAATGAGCAGTTCTTC. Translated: CASSTPPGSGVGNEQFF.

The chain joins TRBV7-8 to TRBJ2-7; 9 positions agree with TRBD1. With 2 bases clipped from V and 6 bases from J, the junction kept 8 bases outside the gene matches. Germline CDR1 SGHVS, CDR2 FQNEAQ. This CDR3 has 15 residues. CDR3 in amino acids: CASSLPTGGKGEQYF. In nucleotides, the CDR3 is TGTGCCAGCAGCTTACCTACAGGGGGCAAGGGCGAGCAGTACTTC.

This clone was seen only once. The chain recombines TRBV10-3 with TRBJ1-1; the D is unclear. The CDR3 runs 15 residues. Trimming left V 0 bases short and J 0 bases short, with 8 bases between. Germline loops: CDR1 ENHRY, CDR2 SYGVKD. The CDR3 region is CAISESAAMNTEAFF. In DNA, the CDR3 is TGTGCCATCAGTGAGTCGGCCGCTATGAACACTGAAGCTTTCTTT.

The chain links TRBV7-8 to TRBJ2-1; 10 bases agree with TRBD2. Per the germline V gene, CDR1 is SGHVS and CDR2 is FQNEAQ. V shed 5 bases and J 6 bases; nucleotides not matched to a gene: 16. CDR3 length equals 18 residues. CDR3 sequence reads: CASSRFGLAETLGNEQFF. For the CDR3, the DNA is TGTGCCAGCAGCCGTTTCGGACTAGCGGAAACCCTTGGCAATGAGCAGTTCTTC.

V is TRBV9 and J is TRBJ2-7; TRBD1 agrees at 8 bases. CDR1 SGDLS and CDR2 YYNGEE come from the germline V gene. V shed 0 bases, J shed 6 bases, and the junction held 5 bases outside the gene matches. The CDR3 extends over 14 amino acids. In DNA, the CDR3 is TGTGCCAGCAGCGTAGAGGGACAGGTGGGCGAGCAGTACTTC. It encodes CASSVEGQVGEQYF.

CDR3 residues: CSVEASTDTQYF. CDR3 nucleotide sequence: TGCAGCGTTGAGGCTAGCACAGATACGCAGTATTTT. The chain couples TRBV29-1 to TRBJ2-3, with D uncertain. The CDR3 has 12 amino acids. The germline V and J ends were trimmed by 3 bases and 0 bases, with 4 bases remaining between them. CDR1 is SQVTM and CDR2 is ANQGSEA in the germline V gene.

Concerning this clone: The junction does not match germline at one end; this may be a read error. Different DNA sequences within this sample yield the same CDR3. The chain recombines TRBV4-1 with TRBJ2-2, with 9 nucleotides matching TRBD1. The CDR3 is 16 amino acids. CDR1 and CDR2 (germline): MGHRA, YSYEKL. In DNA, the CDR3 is TGCGCCAGCAGCCAGTACGGGACAGGGAACACCGGGGAGCTATTTTTT. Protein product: CASSQYGTGNTGELFF.

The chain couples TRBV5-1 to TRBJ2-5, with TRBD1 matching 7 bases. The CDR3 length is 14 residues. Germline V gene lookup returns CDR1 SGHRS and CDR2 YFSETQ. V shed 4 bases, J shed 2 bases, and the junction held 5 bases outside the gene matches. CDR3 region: CASSPWGQQETQYF. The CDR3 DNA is TGCGCCAGCAGCCCCTGGGGACAGCAAGAGACCCAGTACTTC.

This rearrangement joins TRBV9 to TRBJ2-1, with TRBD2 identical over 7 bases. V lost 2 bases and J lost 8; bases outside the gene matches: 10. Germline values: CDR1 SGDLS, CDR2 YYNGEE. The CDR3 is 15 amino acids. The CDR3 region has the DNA TGTGCCAGCAGCGTTGGGGGAGGGCCATTAGATGAGCAGTTCTTC. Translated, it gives CASSVGGGPLDEQFF.

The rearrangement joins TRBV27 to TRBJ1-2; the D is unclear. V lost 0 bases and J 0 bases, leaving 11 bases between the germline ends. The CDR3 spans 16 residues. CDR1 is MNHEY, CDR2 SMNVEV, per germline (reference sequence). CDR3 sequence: CASSLSRAAANYGYTF. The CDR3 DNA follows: TGTGCCAGCAGTTTATCGAGGGCAGCTGCTAACTATGGCTACACCTTC.

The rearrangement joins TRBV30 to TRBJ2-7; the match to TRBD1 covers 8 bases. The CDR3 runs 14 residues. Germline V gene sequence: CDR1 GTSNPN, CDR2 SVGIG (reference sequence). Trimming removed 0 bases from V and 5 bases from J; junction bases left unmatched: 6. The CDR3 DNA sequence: TGTGCCTGGAGTGTACGCAGGGGGCTCGACGAGCAGTACTTC. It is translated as CAWSVRRGLDEQYF.

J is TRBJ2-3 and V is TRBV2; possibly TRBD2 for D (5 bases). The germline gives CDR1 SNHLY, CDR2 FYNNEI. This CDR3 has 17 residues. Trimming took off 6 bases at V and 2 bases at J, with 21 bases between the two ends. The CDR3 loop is CASSPLDFGPNTDTQYF. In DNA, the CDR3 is TGTGCCAGCAGCCCCTTGGACTTTGGTCCCAACACAGATACGCAGTATTTT.

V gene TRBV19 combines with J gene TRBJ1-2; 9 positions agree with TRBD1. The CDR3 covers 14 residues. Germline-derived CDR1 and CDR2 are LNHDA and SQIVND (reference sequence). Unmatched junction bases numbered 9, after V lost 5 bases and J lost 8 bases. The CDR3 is CASSFGTGPLGYTF. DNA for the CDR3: TGTGCCAGTAGTTTCGGGACAGGGCCTTTAGGCTACACCTTC. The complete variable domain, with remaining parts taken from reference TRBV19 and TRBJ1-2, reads DGGITQSPKYLFRKEGQNVTLSCEQNLNHDAMYWYRQDPGQGLRLIYYSQIVNDFQKGDIAEGYSVSREKKESFPLTVTSAQKNPTAFYLCASSFGTGPLGYTFGSGTRLTVV.

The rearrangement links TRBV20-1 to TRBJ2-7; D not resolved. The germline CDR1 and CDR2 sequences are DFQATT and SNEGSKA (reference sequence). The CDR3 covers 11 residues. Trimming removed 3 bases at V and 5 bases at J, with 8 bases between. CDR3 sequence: CSASEVDEQYF. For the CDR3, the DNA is TGCAGTGCTAGTGAGGTTGACGAGCAGTACTTC.

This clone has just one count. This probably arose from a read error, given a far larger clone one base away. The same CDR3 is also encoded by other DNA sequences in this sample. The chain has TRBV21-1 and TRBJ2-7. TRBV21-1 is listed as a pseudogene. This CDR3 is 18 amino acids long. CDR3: CASSKLRGPLRGTYEQYF. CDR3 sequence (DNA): TGTGCCAGCAGCAAACTTCGGGGACCCTTGAGGGGTACCTACGAGCAGTACTTC.

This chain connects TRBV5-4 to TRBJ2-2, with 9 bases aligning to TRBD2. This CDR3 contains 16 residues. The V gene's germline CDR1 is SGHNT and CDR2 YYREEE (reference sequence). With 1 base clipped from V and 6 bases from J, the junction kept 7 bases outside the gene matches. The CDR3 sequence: CASSLPPGTSPGELFF. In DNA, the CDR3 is TGTGCCAGCAGCTTGCCTCCCGGGACTAGCCCCGGGGAGCTGTTTTTT.

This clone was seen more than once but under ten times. This CDR3 is CASSTGSGELFF. The CDR3 coding sequence is TGTGCCAGCAGCACGGGCTCCGGGGAGCTGTTTTTT. The rearrangement uses TRBV5-4 and TRBJ2-2; D is undetermined. Germline V gene data show CDR1 as SGHNT and CDR2 as YYREEE (reference sequence). The V end was cut by 4 bases, the J end by 6 bases, with 7 bases between. The CDR3 length is 12 residues.

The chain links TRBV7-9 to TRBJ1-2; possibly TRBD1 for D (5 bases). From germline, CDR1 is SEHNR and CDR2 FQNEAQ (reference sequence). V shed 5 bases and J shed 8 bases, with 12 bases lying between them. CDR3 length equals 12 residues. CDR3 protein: CASSIDSLGYTF. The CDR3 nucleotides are TGTGCCAGCAGCATAGACAGTTTGGGCTACACCTTC.

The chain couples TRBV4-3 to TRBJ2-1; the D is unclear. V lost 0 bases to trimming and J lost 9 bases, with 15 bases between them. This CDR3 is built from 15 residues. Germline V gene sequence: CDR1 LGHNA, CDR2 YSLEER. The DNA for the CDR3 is TGCGCCAGCAGCCAAGAATCACTCTCTGATCGTGAGCAGTTCTTC. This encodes CASSQESLSDREQFF.

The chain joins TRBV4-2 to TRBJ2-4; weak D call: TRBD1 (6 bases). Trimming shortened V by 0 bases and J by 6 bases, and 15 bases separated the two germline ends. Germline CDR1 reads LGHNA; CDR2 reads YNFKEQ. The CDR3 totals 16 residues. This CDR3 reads CASSQDPGIRGNIQYF. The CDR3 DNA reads TGTGCCAGCAGCCAAGATCCAGGGATCAGGGGAAACATTCAGTACTTC.

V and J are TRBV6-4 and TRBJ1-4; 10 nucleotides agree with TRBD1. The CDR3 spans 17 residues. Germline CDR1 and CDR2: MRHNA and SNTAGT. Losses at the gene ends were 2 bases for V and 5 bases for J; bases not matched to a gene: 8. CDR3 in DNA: TGTGCCAGCAGTGACACGGGACAGGGGCCCTTAAATGAAAAACTGTTTTTT. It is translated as CASSDTGQGPLNEKLFF.

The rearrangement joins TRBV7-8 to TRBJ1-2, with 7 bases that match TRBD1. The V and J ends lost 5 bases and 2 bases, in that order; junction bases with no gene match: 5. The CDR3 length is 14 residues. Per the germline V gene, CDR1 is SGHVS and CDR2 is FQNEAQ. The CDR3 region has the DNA TGTGCCAGCAGCCAGGGACAGCTAAACTATGGCTACACCTTC. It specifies CASSQGQLNYGYTF. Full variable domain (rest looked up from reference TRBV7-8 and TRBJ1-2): GAGVSQSPRYKVAKRGQDVALRCDPISGHVSLFWYQQALGQGPEFLTYFQNEAQLDKSGLPSDRFFAERPEGSVSTLKIQRTQQEDSAVYLCASSQGQLNYGYTFGSGTRLTVV.

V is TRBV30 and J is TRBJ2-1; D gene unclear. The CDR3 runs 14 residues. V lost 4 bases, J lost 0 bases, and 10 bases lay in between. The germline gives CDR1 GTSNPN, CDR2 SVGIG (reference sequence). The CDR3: CAWIQTSSYNEQFF. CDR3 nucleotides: TGTGCCTGGATTCAGACGAGCTCCTACAATGAGCAGTTCTTC.

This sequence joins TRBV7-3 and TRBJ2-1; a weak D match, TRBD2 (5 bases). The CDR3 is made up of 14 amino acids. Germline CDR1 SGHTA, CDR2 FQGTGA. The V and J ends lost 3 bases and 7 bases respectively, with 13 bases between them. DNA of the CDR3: TGTGCCAGCAGCTTCGCTAGCTGGGATAATGAGCAGTTCTTC. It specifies CASSFASWDNEQFF.

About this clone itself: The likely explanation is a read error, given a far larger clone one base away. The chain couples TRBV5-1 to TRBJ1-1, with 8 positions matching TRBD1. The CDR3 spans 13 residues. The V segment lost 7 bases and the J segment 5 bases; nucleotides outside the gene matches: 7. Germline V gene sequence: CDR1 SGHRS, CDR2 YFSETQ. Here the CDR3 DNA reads TGCGCCAGCGGCCCAAGGACAGGGACTGAAGCTTTCTTT. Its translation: CASGPRTGTEAFF.

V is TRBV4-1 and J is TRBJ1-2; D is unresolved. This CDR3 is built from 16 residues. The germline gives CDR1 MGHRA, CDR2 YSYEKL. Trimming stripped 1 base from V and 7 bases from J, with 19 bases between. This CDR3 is CASSQAGYAGIGGYTF. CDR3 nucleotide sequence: TGCGCCAGCAGCCAAGCTGGGTACGCGGGTATTGGTGGCTACACCTTC.

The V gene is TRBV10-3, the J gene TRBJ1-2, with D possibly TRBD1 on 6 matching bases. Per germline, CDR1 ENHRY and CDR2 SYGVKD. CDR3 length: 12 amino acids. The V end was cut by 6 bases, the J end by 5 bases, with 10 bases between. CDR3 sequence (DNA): TGTGCCATCAGCGGACAGACTTATGGCTACACCTTC. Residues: CAISGQTYGYTF.